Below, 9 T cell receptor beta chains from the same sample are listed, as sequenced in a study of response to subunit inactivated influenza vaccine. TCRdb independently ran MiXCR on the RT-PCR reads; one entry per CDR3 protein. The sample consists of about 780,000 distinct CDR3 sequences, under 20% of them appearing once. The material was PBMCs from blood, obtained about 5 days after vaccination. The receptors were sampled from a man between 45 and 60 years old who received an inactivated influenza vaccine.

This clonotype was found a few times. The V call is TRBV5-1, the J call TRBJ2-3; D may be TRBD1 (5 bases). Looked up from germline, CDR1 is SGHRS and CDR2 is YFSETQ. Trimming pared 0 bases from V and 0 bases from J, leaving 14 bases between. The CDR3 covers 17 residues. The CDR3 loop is CASSLALQGGSTDTQYF. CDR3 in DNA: TGCGCCAGCAGCTTGGCCCTGCAGGGCGGAAGCACAGATACGCAGTATTTT.

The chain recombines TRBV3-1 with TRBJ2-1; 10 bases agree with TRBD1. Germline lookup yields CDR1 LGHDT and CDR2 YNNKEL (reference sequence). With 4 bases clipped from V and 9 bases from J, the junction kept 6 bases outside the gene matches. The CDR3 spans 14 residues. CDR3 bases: TGTGCCAGCAGCCTTTCCGGGACAGGGGTTGAGCAGTTCTTC. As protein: CASSLSGTGVEQFF.

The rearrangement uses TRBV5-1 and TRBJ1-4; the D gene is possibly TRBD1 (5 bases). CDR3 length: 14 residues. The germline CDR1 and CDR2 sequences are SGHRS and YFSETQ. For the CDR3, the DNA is TGCGCGTCAGCTGACGGAGGGGTTAATGAAAAACTGTTTTTT. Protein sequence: CASADGGVNEKLFF. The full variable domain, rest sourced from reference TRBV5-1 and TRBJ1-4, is KAGVTQTPRYLIKTRGQQVTLSCSPISGHRSVSWYQQTPGQGLQFLFEYFSETQRNKGNFPGRFSGRQFSNSRSEMNVSTLELGDSALYLCASADGGVNEKLFFGSGTQLSVL.

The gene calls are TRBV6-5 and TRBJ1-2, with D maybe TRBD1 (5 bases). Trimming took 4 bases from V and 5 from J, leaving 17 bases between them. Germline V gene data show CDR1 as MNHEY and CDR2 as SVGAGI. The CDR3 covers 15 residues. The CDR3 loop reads CASSSSGRGWYGYTF. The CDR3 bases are TGTGCCAGCAGTTCCTCCGGCCGGGGGTGGTATGGCTACACCTTC.

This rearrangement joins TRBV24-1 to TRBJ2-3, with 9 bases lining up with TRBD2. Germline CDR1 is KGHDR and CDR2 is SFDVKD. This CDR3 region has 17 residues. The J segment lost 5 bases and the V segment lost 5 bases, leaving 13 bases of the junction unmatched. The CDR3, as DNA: TGTGCCACCAGTGGGGGGCATAGCGGGAGTCGGGTAGATACGCAGTATTTT. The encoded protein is CATSGGHSGSRVDTQYF.

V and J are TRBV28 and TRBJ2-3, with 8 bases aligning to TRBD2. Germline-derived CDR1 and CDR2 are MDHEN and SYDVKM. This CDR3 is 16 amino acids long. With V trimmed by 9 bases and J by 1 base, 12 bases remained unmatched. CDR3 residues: CASRFARGGGTDTQYF. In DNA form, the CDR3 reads TGTGCCAGTCGCTTCGCTCGGGGGGGAGGCACAGATACGCAGTATTTT.

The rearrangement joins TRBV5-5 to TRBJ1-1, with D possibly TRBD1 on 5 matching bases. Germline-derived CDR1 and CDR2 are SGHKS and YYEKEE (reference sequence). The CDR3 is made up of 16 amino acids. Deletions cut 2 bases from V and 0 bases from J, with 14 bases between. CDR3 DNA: TGTGCCAGCAGCTTCTGGCAGGGTCGGATGAACACTGAAGCTTTCTTT. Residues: CASSFWQGRMNTEAFF. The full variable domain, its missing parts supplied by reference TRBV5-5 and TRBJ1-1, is DAGVTQSPTHLIKTRGQQVTLRCSPISGHKSVSWYQQVLGQGPQFIFQYYEKEERGRGNFPDRFSARQFPNYSSELNVNALLLGDSALYLCASSFWQGRMNTEAFFGQGTRLTVV.

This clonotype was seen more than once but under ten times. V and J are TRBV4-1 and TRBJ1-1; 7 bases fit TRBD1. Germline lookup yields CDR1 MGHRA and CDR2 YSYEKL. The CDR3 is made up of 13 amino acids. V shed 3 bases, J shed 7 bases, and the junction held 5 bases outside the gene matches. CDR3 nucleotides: TGCGCCAGCAGCCACCGGGACAGAGGTGAAGCTTTCTTT. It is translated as CASSHRDRGEAFF.

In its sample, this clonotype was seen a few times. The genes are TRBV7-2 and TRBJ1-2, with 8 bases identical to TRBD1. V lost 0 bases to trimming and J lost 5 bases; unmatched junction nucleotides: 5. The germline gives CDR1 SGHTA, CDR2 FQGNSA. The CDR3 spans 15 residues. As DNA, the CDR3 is TGTGCCAGCAGCTTAGCTTGGGACAGGACATATGGCTACACCTTC. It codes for CASSLAWDRTYGYTF.